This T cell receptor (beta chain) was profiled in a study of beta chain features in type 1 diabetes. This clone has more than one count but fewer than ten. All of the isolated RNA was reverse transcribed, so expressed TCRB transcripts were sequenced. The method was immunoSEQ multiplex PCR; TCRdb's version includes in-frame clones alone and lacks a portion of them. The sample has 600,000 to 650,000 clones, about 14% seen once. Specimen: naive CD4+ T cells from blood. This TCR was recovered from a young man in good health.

CDR3 in DNA: TGTGCCAGCAGCTTGCGAATCCAGCGGGGGCACAATGAGCAGTTCTTC. Translating gives CASSLRIQRGHNEQFF. V gene TRBV5-4 combines with J gene TRBJ2-1; 8 nucleotides line up with TRBD2. J gave up 5 bases and V 1 base, and 8 bases lay outside the gene matches. The CDR3 sequence is 16 residues long. CDR1 is SGHNT, CDR2 YYREEE, per germline (reference sequence).